Presented here are 20 T cell receptor beta chains from one specimen sequenced in a study of blood T cell repertoires in COVID-19. Method: immunoSEQ multiplex PCR; TCRdb's copy keeps in-frame clones and lacks some. Altogether hundreds of thousands of clones are present, roughly 90% being singletons, with the ten largest covering roughly 2.9%. Sequences were obtained from PBMCs or T cells enriched from blood (not recorded which). The receptors here all came from a woman aged 50 to 60 who had been exposed to COVID-19.

The chain carries TRBV30 and TRBJ1-2; D may be TRBD1 (5 bases). Deletions cut 5 bases from V and 4 bases from J, with 8 bases between. The CDR3 loop spans 11 amino acids. From germline, CDR1 is GTSNPN and CDR2 SVGIG (reference sequence). DNA of the CDR3: TGTGCCTGGGGACAAGCCTATGGCTACACCTTC. This gives the protein CAWGQAYGYTF.

The chain couples TRBV7-9 to TRBJ2-7; D is possibly TRBD1 (6 bases). The CDR3 covers 12 residues. The germline V and J ends were trimmed by 5 bases and 4 bases, with 9 bases remaining between them. CDR1 SEHNR and CDR2 FQNEAQ come from the germline V gene (reference sequence). The CDR3 loop reads CASSQQGYEQYF. CDR3 DNA sequence: TGTGCCAGCAGCCAACAGGGTTACGAGCAGTACTTC.

The CDR3 bases are TGTGCCAGCAGTCCTCCCGGGACAGACGATTCACCCCTCCACTTT. This sequence encodes CASSPPGTDDSPLHF. The chain is built from TRBV7-9 and TRBJ1-6; 7 bases match TRBD1. The CDR3 contains 15 residues. From germline, CDR1 is SEHNR and CDR2 FQNEAQ (reference sequence). V trimming: 6 bases; J trimming: 8 bases; junction bases outside the gene matches: 10.

In its sample, this clone was seen a few times. This chain uses TRBV7-2 with TRBJ1-4; 8 nucleotides agree with TRBD1. The junction had 7 bases not matched to a gene; V was cut back by 3 bases and J by 7 bases. Germline V gene lookup returns CDR1 SGHTA and CDR2 FQGNSA. CDR3 length: 15 amino acids. CDR3 nucleotide sequence: TGTGCCAGCAGCTTCGGACAGGGCGGGGGTGAAAAACTGTTTTTT. It codes for CASSFGQGGGEKLFF. The whole variable domain, remainder taken from reference TRBV7-2 and TRBJ1-4, is GAGVSQSPSNKVTEKGKDVELRCDPISGHTALYWYRQSLGQGLEFLIYFQGNSAPDKSGLPSDRFSAERTGGSVSTLTIQRTQQEDSAVYLCASSFGQGGGEKLFFGSGTQLSVL.

The chain employs TRBV12-5 and TRBJ2-7; D may be TRBD1 (6 bases). Germline values: CDR1 LGHNT, CDR2 FRNRAP. This CDR3 spans 12 amino acids. V was pared by 1 base and J by 10 bases, with 11 bases between. The CDR3 coding sequence is TGTGCTAGTGGTTTGGCATCGGGACACCAGTACTTC. Encoded protein: CASGLASGHQYF. Together with reference TRBV12-5 and TRBJ2-7, the CDR3 gives the full variable domain: DARVTQTPRHKVTEMGQEVTMRCQPILGHNTVFWYRQTMMQGLELLAYFRNRAPLDDSGMPKDRFSAEMPDATLATLKIQPSEPRDSAVYFCASGLASGHQYFGPGTRLTVT.

By share, this clone counts as medium-sized (0.01 to 0.1%). CDR3 sequence: CASSFPTLTHTGELFF. DNA of the CDR3: TGTGCCAGCAGCTTCCCCACTCTAACTCACACCGGGGAGCTGTTTTTT. The rearrangement links TRBV7-9 to TRBJ2-2; D unclear. CDR1 is SEHNR and CDR2 is FQNEAQ in the germline V gene (reference sequence). The CDR3 extends over 16 amino acids. Trimming pared 3 bases from V and 3 bases from J, leaving 14 bases between. The entire variable domain, with the rest obtained from reference TRBV7-9 and TRBJ2-2, is as follows: DTGVSQNPRHKITKRGQNVTFRCDPISEHNRLYWYRQTLGQGPEFLTYFQNEAQLEKSRLLSDRFSAERPKGSFSTLEIQRTEQGDSAMYLCASSFPTLTHTGELFFGEGSRLTVL.

This clone was found once. The chain uses TRBV6-1 and TRBJ1-6, with TRBD1 matching over 12 bases. Germline CDR1 reads MNHNS; CDR2 reads SASEGT. The CDR3 totals 16 residues. V shed 4 bases and J 6 bases; nucleotides not matched to a gene: 4. As DNA, the CDR3 is TGTGCCAGCAGTGGGGACAGGGGGCGAGGTAATTCACCCCTCCACTTT. Its protein product is CASSGDRGRGNSPLHF.

This chain joins TRBV9 and TRBJ1-6; TRBD1 matches at 8 bases. V lost 2 bases, J lost 10 bases, and 5 bases stayed unmatched. CDR1 and CDR2 (germline): SGDLS, YYNGEE. The CDR3 is 14 residues long. Here the CDR3 reads CASSVTGDPSPLHF. As DNA, the CDR3 is TGTGCCAGCAGCGTGACAGGGGATCCCTCACCCCTCCACTTT.

The gene calls are TRBV28 and TRBJ2-7, with 7 positions matching TRBD2. This CDR3 is built from 14 residues. Germline assignment: CDR1 MDHEN and CDR2 SYDVKM. V shed 9 bases and J 0 bases; nucleotides not matched to a gene: 8. CDR3 region: CASGGVGHSYEQYF. As DNA, the CDR3 is TGTGCCAGTGGGGGGGTGGGCCACTCCTACGAGCAGTACTTC.

V is TRBV4-1 and J is TRBJ2-5; TRBD2 might be the D (6 bases). Per the germline V gene, CDR1 is MGHRA and CDR2 is YSYEKL. The CDR3 is made up of 14 amino acids. With 1 base removed from V and 4 bases from J, the gap between germline ends came to 10 bases. The CDR3 loop reads CASSQVLGGETQYF. The CDR3, as DNA: TGCGCCAGCAGCCAAGTTCTCGGGGGAGAGACCCAGTACTTC.

The chain links TRBV3-1 (or the pseudogene TRBV3-2) to TRBJ1-5; TRBD1 might be the D (5 bases). The CDR3 spans 14 residues. V dropped 2 bases and J dropped 5 bases, with 10 bases sitting between them. Germline assignment: CDR1 LGHDT and CDR2 YNNKEL (reference sequence). The CDR3 nucleotides are TGTGCCAGCAGCCAAACCAGGGTGGATCAGCCCCAGCATTTT. Translating gives CASSQTRVDQPQHF.

The chain recombines TRBV3-1 (or the pseudogene TRBV3-2) with TRBJ2-1, with TRBD2 matching over 11 bases. The CDR3 is 16 residues long. J was trimmed by 4 bases and V by 3 bases; bases with no gene match: 5. In germline, CDR1 is LGHDT, CDR2 YNNKEL (reference sequence). CDR3 amino acids: CASSQGLAEAYNEQFF. CDR3 bases: TGTGCCAGCAGCCAGGGACTAGCGGAGGCTTACAATGAGCAGTTCTTC.

The chain combines TRBV15 with TRBJ2-7, with TRBD1 identical over 7 bases. The junction had 10 bases not matched to a gene; V was cut back by 5 bases and J by 3 bases. This CDR3 contains 15 residues. Germline-derived CDR1 and CDR2 are LNHNV and YYDKDF (reference sequence). Here the CDR3 DNA reads TGTGCCACCAGCGGTAAGACAGGGACGTTCTACGAGCAGTACTTC. Amino acids: CATSGKTGTFYEQYF.

Comment on this clone: Sequence at one end of the junction differs from germline and may be a read error. The chain recombines TRBV5-1 with TRBJ2-1; perhaps TRBD1 as D (7 bases). The length of the CDR3 is 15 residues. The germline gives CDR1 SGHRS, CDR2 YFSETQ. CDR3 region: CVSSRAGGTGDEQFF. The CDR3 nucleotides are TGCGTCAGCAGCAGAGCAGGGGGGACTGGGGATGAGCAGTTCTTC. The full variable domain, completed using reference TRBV5-1 and TRBJ2-1, is KAGVTQTPRYLIKTRGQQVTLSCSPISGHRSVSWYQQTPGQGLQFLFEYFSETQRNKGNFPGRFSGRQFSNSRSEMNVSTLELGDSALYLCVSSRAGGTGDEQFFGPGTRLTVL.

The V gene is TRBV2, the J gene TRBJ2-1, with D uncertain. Trimming pared 2 bases from V and 0 bases from J, leaving 8 bases between. The CDR3 extends over 15 amino acids. The V gene's germline CDR1 is SNHLY and CDR2 FYNNEI. The CDR3 loop reads CASSEYTISYNEQFF. The CDR3 DNA is TGTGCCAGCAGTGAATACACCATCTCCTACAATGAGCAGTTCTTC.

On this clone: Other nucleotide sequences in the sample specify the same CDR3. The V gene is TRBV2, the J gene TRBJ2-1; D might be TRBD2 (6 bases). Between the trimmed V and J ends, which lost 3 bases and 0 bases, there was a span of 9 bases. Germline CDR1 is SNHLY and CDR2 is FYNNEI. The CDR3 runs to 15 residues. The CDR3 nucleotides are TGTGCCAGCAGTGAGGAGGGAAGCTCCTACAATGAGCAGTTCTTC. Translated: CASSEEGSSYNEQFF.

This clone was seen a single time. Additional DNA sequences in this sample encode the identical CDR3. The J gene is TRBJ2-7, the V gene TRBV10-3; 7 bases map to TRBD1. Germline lookup yields CDR1 ENHRY and CDR2 SYGVKD. CDR3 size: 15 residues. The junction had 7 bases not matched to a gene; V was cut back by 3 bases and J by 2 bases. CDR3 in DNA: TGTGCCATCAGTGACGGTAAGGGGGCGACCTACGAGCAGTACTTC. Protein: CAISDGKGATYEQYF.

The chain has TRBV6-8 and TRBJ2-2, with 14 bases fitting TRBD2. Germline CDR1 MNHGY, CDR2 SAAAGT. CDR3 length: 15 amino acids. J lost 4 bases, V lost 7 bases, and 2 bases had no gene match. CDR3 nucleotide sequence: TGTGCCAGCACCGGACTAGCGGGGGGCACCGGGGAGCTGTTTTTT. Encoded protein: CASTGLAGGTGELFF.

V and J are TRBV4-2 and TRBJ1-6; weak D call: TRBD1 (6 bases). This CDR3 has 14 residues. V lost 2 bases and J lost 5, with 7 bases in between. CDR1 and CDR2 (germline): LGHNA, YNFKEQ. In DNA, the CDR3 is TGTGCCAGCAGCCAACAGGGGAATAATTCACCCCTCCACTTT. Protein sequence: CASSQQGNNSPLHF.

The CDR3 protein is CASTDNLNTEAFF. CDR3 nucleotides: TGTGCCAGCACCGACAACCTGAACACTGAAGCTTTCTTT. This chain joins TRBV5-5 and TRBJ1-1, with D hard to call. In germline, CDR1 is SGHKS, CDR2 YYEKEE (reference sequence). The length of the CDR3 is 13 residues. Trimming removed 6 bases at V and 0 bases at J, with 9 bases between.